The 15 T cell receptor beta chains below were found in one sample sequenced in a study of blood T cell repertoires in COVID-19. Assay: immunoSEQ multiplex PCR; the TCRdb copy retains only in-frame clones and omits some. The table includes 300,000 or so clones, around 86% detected once. Sequences were obtained from PBMCs or T cells enriched from blood (not recorded which). The receptor set was obtained from a woman aged 18-29 years who had recovered from COVID-19.

The chain uses TRBV2 and TRBJ1-6; D is undetermined. Germline loops: CDR1 SNHLY, CDR2 FYNNEI. V was clipped by 3 bases and J by 7 bases, with 7 bases between them. The CDR3 loop spans 13 amino acids. DNA of the CDR3: TGTGCCAGCAGTGACAGTCACAATTCACCCCTCCACTTT. Translated: CASSDSHNSPLHF.

V is TRBV25-1 and J is TRBJ2-2, with TRBD2 identical over 11 bases. The germline V gene encodes CDR1 MGHDK and CDR2 SYGVNS. V lost 3 bases and J lost 7; bases outside the gene matches: 13. This CDR3 spans 18 amino acids. CDR3 nucleotide sequence: TGTGCCAGCAGTGAGAAGCCAACTAGCGGGAGAAAGAACGGGGAGCTGTTTTTT. Translating it yields CASSEKPTSGRKNGELFF. Together with reference TRBV25-1 and TRBJ2-2, the CDR3 gives the full variable domain: EADIYQTPRYLVIGTGKKITLECSQTMGHDKMYWYQQDPGMELHLIHYSYGVNSTEKGDLSSESTVSRIRTEHFPLTLESARPSHTSQYLCASSEKPTSGRKNGELFFGEGSRLTVL.

This clone has just one count. The chain combines TRBV29-1 with TRBJ2-2; D is uncertain. This CDR3 comprises 12 residues. With 0 bases removed from V and 7 bases from J, the gap between germline ends came to 6 bases. Germline assignment: CDR1 SQVTM and CDR2 ANQGSEA. The CDR3 spells CSVEDNIGELFF. The CDR3, as DNA: TGCAGCGTTGAAGATAATATCGGGGAGCTGTTTTTT.

V and J are TRBV19 and TRBJ1-2; 10 bases fit TRBD1. The CDR3 is made up of 14 amino acids. The V gene's germline CDR1 is LNHDA and CDR2 SQIVND (reference sequence). V lost 4 bases and J lost 4; bases outside the gene matches: 3. DNA of the CDR3: TGTGCCAGTAGTAGGGGACAGGGGACCTATGGCTACACCTTC. This translates into CASSRGQGTYGYTF.

This clone was detected only a few times. The chain joins TRBV3-1 (or the pseudogene TRBV3-2) to TRBJ1-4; 8 bases match TRBD1. The length of the CDR3 is 15 residues. Germline V lookup: CDR1 LGHDT, CDR2 YNNKEL (reference sequence). The V segment lost 3 bases and the J segment 8 bases; nucleotides outside the gene matches: 8. CDR3 region: CASSHWGQEGEKLFF. CDR3 nucleotides: TGTGCCAGCAGCCATTGGGGACAGGAGGGGGAAAAACTGTTTTTT.

This clone showed up just a few times. The chain links TRBV4-1 to TRBJ2-7; 10 bases fit TRBD2. With 1 base clipped from V and 7 bases from J, the junction kept 10 bases outside the gene matches. The CDR3 length is 16 residues. CDR1 and CDR2 from the germline V gene are MGHRA and YSYEKL. Here the CDR3 reads CASSQGNSGGYYEQYF. CDR3 bases: TGCGCCAGCAGCCAAGGGAATAGCGGGGGGTACTATGAGCAGTACTTC.

V and J are TRBV28 and TRBJ2-3; 7 nucleotides match TRBD2. The trim removed 6 bases at V and 1 base at J, leaving 13 bases unmatched. CDR3 length: 17 residues. Germline loops: CDR1 MDHEN, CDR2 SYDVKM. CDR3 protein: CASRIPGGRAGTDTQYF. DNA for the CDR3: TGTGCCAGCAGAATCCCAGGAGGGAGGGCCGGCACAGATACGCAGTATTTT.

The chain links TRBV4-1 to TRBJ1-2; unclear D gene. V was clipped by 3 bases and J by 8 bases, with 19 bases between them. There are 15 residues in the CDR3. The germline CDR1 and CDR2 sequences are MGHRA and YSYEKL. This CDR3 reads CASSHPGFGIWGYTF. In nucleotides, the CDR3 is TGCGCCAGCAGCCACCCGGGGTTTGGGATTTGGGGCTACACCTTC.

The V gene is TRBV6-5, the J gene TRBJ1-5; D gene uncertain. The V end was cut by 5 bases, the J end by 4 bases, with 12 bases between. CDR3 length equals 14 residues. Germline V gene lookup returns CDR1 MNHEY and CDR2 SVGAGI. The CDR3 here is CASSMWGGNQPQHF. The CDR3 DNA sequence: TGTGCCAGCAGTATGTGGGGAGGGAATCAGCCCCAGCATTTT.

The chain carries TRBV15 and TRBJ2-7, with 7 bases lining up with TRBD2. V lost 5 bases and J lost 0; bases outside the gene matches: 4. Germline-derived CDR1 and CDR2 are LNHNV and YYDKDF (reference sequence). The CDR3 covers 14 residues. The CDR3 nucleotides are TGTGCCACCAGCGGGGGACTAATCTCCTACGAGCAGTACTTC. This codes for CATSGGLISYEQYF.

The table lists this clone with a few counts. The chain couples TRBV10-3 to TRBJ1-1; 7 bases match TRBD1. This CDR3 is 12 amino acids long. Per the germline V gene, CDR1 is ENHRY and CDR2 is SYGVKD. J was trimmed by 11 bases and V by 6 bases; bases with no gene match: 9. This CDR3 reads CAISSTTGDAFF. The CDR3 bases are TGTGCCATCAGCTCTACCACAGGGGACGCTTTCTTT.

This clone appeared once. The rearrangement joins TRBV18 to TRBJ2-5; D may be TRBD1 (6 bases). Germline V gene lookup returns CDR1 KGHSH and CDR2 LQKENI. V was shortened by 3 bases and J by 2 bases, with 10 bases between the two germline ends. This CDR3 spans 14 amino acids. CDR3 loop: CASSPGQPQETQYF. The CDR3 DNA reads TGTGCCAGCTCACCCGGACAGCCACAAGAGACCCAGTACTTC. The full variable domain, in which reference TRBV18 and TRBJ2-5 provide the parts outside the CDR3, is NAGVMQNPRHLVRRRGQEARLRCSPMKGHSHVYWYRQLPEEGLKFMVYLQKENIIDESGMPKERFSAEFPKEGPSILRIQQVVRGDSAAYFCASSPGQPQETQYFGPGTRLLVL.

The gene calls are TRBV28 and TRBJ2-5; 8 nucleotides agree with TRBD2. After removal of 7 bases from V and 5 bases from J, the junction contained 9 bases not matched to a gene. Germline lookup yields CDR1 MDHEN and CDR2 SYDVKM. CDR3 length: 14 amino acids. For the CDR3, the DNA is TGTGCCAGCACCGAAGCGGGAGCCCTGGAGACCCAGTACTTC. It translates to CASTEAGALETQYF.

The chain carries TRBV11-3 and TRBJ2-2; weak D call: TRBD2 (5 bases). This CDR3 contains 11 residues. Trimming stripped 8 bases from V and 5 bases from J, with 6 bases between. Germline CDR1 SGHNT, CDR2 YENEEA. CDR3 protein: CASRDTGELFF. CDR3 in DNA: TGTGCCAGCCGGGATACCGGGGAGCTGTTTTTT.

The J gene is TRBJ2-1, the V gene TRBV9, with D maybe TRBD2 (5 bases). CDR3 length equals 15 residues. Between the trimmed V and J ends, which lost 3 bases and 2 bases, there was a span of 12 bases. Germline V lookup: CDR1 SGDLS, CDR2 YYNGEE. In nucleotides, the CDR3 is TGTGCCAGCAGCGGAGCAAGCGGCGCCTACAATGAGCAGTTCTTC. Protein product: CASSGASGAYNEQFF.